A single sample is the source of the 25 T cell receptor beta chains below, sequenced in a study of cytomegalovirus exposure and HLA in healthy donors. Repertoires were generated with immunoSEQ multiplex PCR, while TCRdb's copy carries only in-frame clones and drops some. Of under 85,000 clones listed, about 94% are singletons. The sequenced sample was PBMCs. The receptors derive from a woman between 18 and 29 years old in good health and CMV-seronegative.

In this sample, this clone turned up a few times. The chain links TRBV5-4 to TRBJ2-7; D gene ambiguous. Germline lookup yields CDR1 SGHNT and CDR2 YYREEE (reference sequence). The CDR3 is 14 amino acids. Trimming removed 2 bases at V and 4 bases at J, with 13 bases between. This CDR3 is CASSFDSAVYEQYF. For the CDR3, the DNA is TGTGCCAGCAGCTTTGACTCGGCGGTGTACGAGCAGTACTTC.

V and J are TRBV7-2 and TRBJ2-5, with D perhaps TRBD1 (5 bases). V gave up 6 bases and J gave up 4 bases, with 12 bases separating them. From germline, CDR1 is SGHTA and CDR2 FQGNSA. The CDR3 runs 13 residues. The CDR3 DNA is TGTGCCAGCAGAAGGGGATGGCTAGAGACCCAGTACTTC. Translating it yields CASRRGWLETQYF. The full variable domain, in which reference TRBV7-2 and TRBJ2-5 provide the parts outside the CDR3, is GAGVSQSPSNKVTEKGKDVELRCDPISGHTALYWYRQSLGQGLEFLIYFQGNSAPDKSGLPSDRFSAERTGGSVSTLTIQRTQQEDSAVYLCASRRGWLETQYFGPGTRLLVL.

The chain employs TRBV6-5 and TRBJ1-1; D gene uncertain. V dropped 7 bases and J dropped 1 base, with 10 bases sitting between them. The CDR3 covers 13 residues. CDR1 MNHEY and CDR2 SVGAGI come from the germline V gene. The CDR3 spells CASTPRQNTEAFF. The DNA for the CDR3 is TGTGCCAGCACCCCGAGGCAGAACACTGAAGCTTTCTTT.

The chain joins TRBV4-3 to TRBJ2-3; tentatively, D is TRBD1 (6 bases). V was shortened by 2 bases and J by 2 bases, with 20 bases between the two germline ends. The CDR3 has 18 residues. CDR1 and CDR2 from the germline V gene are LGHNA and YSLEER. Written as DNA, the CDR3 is TGCGCCAGCAGCCAACAACGGCAGGGGACCCCCTCCACAGATACGCAGTATTTT. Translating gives CASSQQRQGTPSTDTQYF.

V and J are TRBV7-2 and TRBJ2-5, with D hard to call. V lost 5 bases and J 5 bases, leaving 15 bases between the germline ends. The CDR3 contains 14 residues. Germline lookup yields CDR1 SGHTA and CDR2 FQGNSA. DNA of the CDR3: TGTGCCAGCAGCAACCCTCTAGGTACGGAGACCCAGTACTTC. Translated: CASSNPLGTETQYF. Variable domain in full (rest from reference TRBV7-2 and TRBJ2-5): GAGVSQSPSNKVTEKGKDVELRCDPISGHTALYWYRQSLGQGLEFLIYFQGNSAPDKSGLPSDRFSAERTGGSVSTLTIQRTQQEDSAVYLCASSNPLGTETQYFGPGTRLLVL.

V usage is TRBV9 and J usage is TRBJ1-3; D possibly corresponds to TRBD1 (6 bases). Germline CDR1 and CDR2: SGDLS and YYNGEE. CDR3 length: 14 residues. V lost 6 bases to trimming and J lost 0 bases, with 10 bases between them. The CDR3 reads CASTRGPSGNTIYF. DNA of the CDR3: TGTGCCAGCACGCGGGGGCCCTCTGGAAACACCATATATTTT.

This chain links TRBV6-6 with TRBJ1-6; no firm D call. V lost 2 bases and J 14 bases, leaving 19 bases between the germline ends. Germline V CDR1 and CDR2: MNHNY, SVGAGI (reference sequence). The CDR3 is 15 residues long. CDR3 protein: CASSYISGLGAALHF. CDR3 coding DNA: TGTGCCAGCAGTTACATCTCGGGATTGGGTGCGGCCCTCCACTTT.

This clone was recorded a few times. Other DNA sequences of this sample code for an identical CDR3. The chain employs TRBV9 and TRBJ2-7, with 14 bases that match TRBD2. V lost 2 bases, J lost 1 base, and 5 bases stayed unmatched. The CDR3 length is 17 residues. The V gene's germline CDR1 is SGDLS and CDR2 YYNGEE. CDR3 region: CASSVGLAGGLSYEQYF. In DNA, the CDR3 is TGTGCCAGCAGCGTCGGACTAGCGGGGGGCTTATCCTACGAGCAGTACTTC. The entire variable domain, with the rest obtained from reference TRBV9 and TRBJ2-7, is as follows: DSGVTQTPKHLITATGQRVTLRCSPRSGDLSVYWYQQSLDQGLQFLIQYYNGEERAKGNILERFSAQQFPDLHSELNLSSLELGDSALYFCASSVGLAGGLSYEQYFGPGTRLTVT.

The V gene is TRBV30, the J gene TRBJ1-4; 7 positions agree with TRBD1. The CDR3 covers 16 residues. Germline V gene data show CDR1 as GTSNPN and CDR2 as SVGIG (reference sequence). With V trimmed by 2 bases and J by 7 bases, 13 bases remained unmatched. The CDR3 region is CAWSPTRTGLGEKLFF. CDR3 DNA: TGTGCCTGGAGTCCAACTAGGACAGGCCTGGGTGAAAAACTGTTTTTT.

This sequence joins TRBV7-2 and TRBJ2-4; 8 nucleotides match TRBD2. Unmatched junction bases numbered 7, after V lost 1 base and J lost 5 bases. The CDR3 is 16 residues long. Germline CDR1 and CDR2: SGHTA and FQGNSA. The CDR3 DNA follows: TGTGCCAGCAGCTTAGACATGACAGCGGGGGAAAACATTCAGTACTTC. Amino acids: CASSLDMTAGENIQYF. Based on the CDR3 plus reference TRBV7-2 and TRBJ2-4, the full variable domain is GAGVSQSPSNKVTEKGKDVELRCDPISGHTALYWYRQSLGQGLEFLIYFQGNSAPDKSGLPSDRFSAERTGGSVSTLTIQRTQQEDSAVYLCASSLDMTAGENIQYFGAGTRLSVL.

CDR3 sequence reads: CASSPRGSGGTDTQYF. The CDR3 nucleotides read TGTGCCAGCAGCCCCCGGGGTAGCGGGGGCACAGATACGCAGTATTTT. V and J are TRBV7-6 and TRBJ2-3; 8 bases are shared with TRBD2. J was trimmed by 1 base and V by 5 bases; bases with no gene match: 8. The CDR3 loop spans 16 amino acids. Germline loops: CDR1 SGHVS, CDR2 FNYEAQ. Full variable domain (outside the CDR3, taken from reference TRBV7-6 and TRBJ2-3): GAGVSQSPRYKVTKRGQDVALRCDPISGHVSLYWYRQALGQGPEFLTYFNYEAQQDKSGLPNDRFSAERPEGSISTLTIQRTEQRDSAMYRCASSPRGSGGTDTQYFGPGTRLTVL.

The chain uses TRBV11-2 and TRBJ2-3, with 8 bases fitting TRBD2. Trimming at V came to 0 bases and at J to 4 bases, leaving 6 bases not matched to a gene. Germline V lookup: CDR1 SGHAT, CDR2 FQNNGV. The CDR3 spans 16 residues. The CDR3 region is CASSLDLPGGPDTQYF. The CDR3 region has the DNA TGTGCCAGCAGCTTAGATCTCCCGGGAGGGCCAGATACGCAGTATTTT.

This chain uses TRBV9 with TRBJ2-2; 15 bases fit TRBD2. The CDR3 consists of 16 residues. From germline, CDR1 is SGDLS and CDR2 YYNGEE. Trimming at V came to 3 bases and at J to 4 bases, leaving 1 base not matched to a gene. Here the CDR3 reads CASSAGLAGGTGELFF. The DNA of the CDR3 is TGTGCCAGCAGCGCGGGACTAGCGGGAGGCACCGGGGAGCTGTTTTTT.

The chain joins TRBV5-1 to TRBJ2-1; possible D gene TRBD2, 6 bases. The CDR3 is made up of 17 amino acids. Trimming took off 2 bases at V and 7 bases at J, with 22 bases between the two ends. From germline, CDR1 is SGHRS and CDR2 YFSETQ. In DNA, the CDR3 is TGCGCCAGCAGCTTCGAGGTAGGGCAGGGCGGGAAGAATGAGCAGTTCTTC. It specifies CASSFEVGQGGKNEQFF.

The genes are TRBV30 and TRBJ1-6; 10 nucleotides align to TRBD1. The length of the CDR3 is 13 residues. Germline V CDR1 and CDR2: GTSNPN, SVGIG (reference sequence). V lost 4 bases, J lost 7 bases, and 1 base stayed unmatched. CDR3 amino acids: CAWMGQGNSPLHF. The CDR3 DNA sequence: TGTGCCTGGATGGGACAGGGGAATTCACCCCTCCACTTT.

The CDR3 loop reads CASQHYLQETQYF. The DNA of the CDR3 is TGTGCCAGTCAACACTACTTACAAGAGACCCAGTACTTC. The chain employs TRBV28 and TRBJ2-5; no definite D call. The CDR3 covers 13 residues. Trimming took 9 bases from V and 2 from J, leaving 13 bases between them. Looked up from germline, CDR1 is MDHEN and CDR2 is SYDVKM.

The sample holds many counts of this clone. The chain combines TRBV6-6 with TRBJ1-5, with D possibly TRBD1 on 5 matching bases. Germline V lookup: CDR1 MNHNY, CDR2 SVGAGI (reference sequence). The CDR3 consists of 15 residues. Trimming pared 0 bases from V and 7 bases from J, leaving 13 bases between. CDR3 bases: TGTGCCAGCAGTTACTCGGAGGGACGGGGCCAGCCCCAGCATTTT. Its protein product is CASSYSEGRGQPQHF.

DNA of the CDR3: TGCGCCAGCAGCCAAGGAATTGACAGAAAAAGCTCCTACGAGCAGTACTTC. Amino acids: CASSQGIDRKSSYEQYF. The chain carries TRBV4-3 and TRBJ2-7; D may be TRBD1 (5 bases). Between the trimmed V and J ends, which lost 1 base and 0 bases, there was a span of 16 bases. Per germline, CDR1 LGHNA and CDR2 YSLEER. The CDR3 contains 17 residues.

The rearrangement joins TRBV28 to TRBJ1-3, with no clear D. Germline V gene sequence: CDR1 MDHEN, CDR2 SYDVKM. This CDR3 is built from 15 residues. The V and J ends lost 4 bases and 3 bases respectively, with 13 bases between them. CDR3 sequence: CASSSRELYGNTIYF. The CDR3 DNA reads TGTGCCAGCAGTTCTCGAGAATTATATGGAAACACCATATATTTT.

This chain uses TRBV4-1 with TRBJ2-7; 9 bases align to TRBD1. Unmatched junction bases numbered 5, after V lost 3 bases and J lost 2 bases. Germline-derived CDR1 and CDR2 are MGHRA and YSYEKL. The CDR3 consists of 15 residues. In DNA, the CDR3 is TGCGCCAGCAGCCAGCGGGACAGGGAAGCCTACGAGCAGTACTTC. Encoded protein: CASSQRDREAYEQYF.

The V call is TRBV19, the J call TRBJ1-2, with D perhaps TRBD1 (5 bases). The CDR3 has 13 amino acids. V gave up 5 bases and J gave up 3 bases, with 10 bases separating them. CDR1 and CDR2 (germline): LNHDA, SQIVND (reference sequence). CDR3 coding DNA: TGTGCCAGTAGTCGTCAAGGGGACTATGGCTACACCTTC. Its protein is CASSRQGDYGYTF.

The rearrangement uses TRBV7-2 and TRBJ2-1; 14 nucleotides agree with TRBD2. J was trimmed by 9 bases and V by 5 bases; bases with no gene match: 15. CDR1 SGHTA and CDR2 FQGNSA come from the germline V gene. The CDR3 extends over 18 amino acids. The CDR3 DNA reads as TGTGCCAGCAGCCGCCAACCTTTGACTAGCGGGGGGGTGGGTGAGCAGTTCTTC. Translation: CASSRQPLTSGGVGEQFF. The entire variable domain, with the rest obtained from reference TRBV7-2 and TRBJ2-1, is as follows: GAGVSQSPSNKVTEKGKDVELRCDPISGHTALYWYRQSLGQGLEFLIYFQGNSAPDKSGLPSDRFSAERTGGSVSTLTIQRTQQEDSAVYLCASSRQPLTSGGVGEQFFGPGTRLTVL.

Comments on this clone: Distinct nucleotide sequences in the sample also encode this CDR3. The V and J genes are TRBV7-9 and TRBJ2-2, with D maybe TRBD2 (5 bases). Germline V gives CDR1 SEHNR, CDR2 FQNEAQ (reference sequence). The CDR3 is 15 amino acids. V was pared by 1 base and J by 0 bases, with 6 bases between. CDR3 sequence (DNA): TGTGCCAGCAGCTTAGGGAGGACGAACACCGGGGAGCTGTTTTTT. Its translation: CASSLGRTNTGELFF.

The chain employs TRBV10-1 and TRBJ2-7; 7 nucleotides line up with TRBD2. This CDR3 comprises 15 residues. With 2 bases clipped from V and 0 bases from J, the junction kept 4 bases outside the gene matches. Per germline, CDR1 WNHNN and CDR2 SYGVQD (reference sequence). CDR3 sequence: CASSEGGENSYEQYF. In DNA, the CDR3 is TGCGCCAGCAGTGAGGGGGGGGAAAACTCCTACGAGCAGTACTTC.

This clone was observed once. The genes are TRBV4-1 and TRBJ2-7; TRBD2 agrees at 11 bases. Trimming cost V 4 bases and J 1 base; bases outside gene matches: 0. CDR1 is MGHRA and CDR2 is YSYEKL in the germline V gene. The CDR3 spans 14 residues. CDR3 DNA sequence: TGCGCCAGCAGCCTAGCGGGAGGGTCCTACGAGCAGTACTTC. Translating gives CASSLAGGSYEQYF.